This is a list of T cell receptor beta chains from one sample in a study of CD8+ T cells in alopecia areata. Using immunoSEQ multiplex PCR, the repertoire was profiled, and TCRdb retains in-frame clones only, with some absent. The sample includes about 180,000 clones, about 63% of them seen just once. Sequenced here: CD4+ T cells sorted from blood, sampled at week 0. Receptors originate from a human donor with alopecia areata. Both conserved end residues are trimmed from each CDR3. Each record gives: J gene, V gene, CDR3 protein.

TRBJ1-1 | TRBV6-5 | ASSQATGGGTEAF
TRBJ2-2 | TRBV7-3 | ASSLSRTSGDRGELF
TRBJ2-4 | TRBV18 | ASSPGLGNGIQY
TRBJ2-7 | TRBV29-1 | SVGDRAYEQY
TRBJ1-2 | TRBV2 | ASSLKQGSHGYT
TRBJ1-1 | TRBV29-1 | SVTGTEAF
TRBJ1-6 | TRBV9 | ASSVLGQGDSPLH
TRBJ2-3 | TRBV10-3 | ATDGGLAGGRFDTQY
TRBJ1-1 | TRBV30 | AWRLPQSGTAF
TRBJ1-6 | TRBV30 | AWSIVNSPLH
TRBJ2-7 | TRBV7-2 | ASSLLAGLHEQY
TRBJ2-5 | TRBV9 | ASSARGGTETQY
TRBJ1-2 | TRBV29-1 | SVEGTGGYGYT
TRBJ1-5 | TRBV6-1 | ATQGPNQPQH
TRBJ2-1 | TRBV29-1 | SVGDTYGTYNEQF
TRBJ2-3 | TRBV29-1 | SVALAGPDTQY
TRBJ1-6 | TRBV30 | AWTPQGNSPLH
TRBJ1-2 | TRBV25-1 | ASSEYWGSYGYT
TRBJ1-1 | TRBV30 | AWSVSGPTEAF
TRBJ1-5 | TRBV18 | ASSPLGQPQH
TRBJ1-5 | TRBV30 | AWSLRGWGNQPQH
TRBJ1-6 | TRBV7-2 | ASSTEYNSPLH
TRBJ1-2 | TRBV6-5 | ASSYGTGGFGYT
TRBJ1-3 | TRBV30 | AWRRTATSSGNTIY
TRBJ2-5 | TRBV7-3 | ASSSRGEETQY
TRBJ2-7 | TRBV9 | ASSVGGDRVYEQY
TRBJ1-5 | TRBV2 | ASRGLGHSNQPQH
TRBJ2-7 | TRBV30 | AWSQGSVEQY
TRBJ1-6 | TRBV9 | ASSVTGISPLH
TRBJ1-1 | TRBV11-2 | ASSLDRTEAF
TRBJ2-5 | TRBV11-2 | ASSPFTETQY
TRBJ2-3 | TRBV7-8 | ASSLGSLSVGTDTQY
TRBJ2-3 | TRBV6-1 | ASSARDLLY
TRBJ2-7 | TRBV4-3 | ASSPVGTGDYEQY
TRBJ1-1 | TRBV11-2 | ASRRQTGPTEAF
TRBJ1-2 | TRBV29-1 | SVEEGQGYT
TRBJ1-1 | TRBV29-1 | SVRTLLNTEAF
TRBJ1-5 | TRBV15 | ATSKRQGGQPQH
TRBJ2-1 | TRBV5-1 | ASTPGGVVNEQF
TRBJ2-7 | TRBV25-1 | ASSEELGTGHEQY
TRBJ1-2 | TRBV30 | ACGGLRTYGYT
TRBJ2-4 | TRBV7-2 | ASSLGQHKNIQY
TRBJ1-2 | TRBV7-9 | ASSLGATGNYGYT
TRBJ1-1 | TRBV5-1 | ASSTGHNRGTEAF
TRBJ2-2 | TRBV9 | ASSFRTAITNTGELF
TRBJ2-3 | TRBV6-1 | ASSVLGLTARDTQY
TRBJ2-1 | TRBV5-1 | ASSLAEGGIYNEQF
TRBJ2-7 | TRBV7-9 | ASSPPASGDEQY
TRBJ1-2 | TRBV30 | AWSGTAGSNYGYT
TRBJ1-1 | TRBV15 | ATSFGRANTEAF
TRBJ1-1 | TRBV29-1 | SVVEDRGNTEAF
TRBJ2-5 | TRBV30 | AWSVQGGLAGLGKTQY
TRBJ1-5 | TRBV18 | ASSTKGGDQPQH
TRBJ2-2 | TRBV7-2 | ASSQPTGGAYTGELF
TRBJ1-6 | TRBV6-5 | ASSRQGNNSPLH